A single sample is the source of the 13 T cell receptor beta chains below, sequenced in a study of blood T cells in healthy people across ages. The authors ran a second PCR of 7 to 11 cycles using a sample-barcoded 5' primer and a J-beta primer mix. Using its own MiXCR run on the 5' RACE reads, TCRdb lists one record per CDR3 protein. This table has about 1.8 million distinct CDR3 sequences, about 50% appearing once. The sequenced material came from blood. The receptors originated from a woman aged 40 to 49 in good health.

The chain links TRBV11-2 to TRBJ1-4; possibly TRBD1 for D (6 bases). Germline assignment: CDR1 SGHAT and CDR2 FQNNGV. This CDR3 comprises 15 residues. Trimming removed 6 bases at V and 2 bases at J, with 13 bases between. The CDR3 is CASRNQRGTNEKLFF. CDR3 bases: TGTGCCAGCAGAAACCAGAGGGGGACTAATGAAAAACTGTTTTTT. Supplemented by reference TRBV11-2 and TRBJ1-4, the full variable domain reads EAGVAQSPRYKIIEKRQSVAFWCNPISGHATLYWYQQILGQGPKLLIQFQNNGVVDDSQLPKDRFSAERLKGVDSTLKIQPAKLEDSAVYLCASRNQRGTNEKLFFGSGTQLSVL.

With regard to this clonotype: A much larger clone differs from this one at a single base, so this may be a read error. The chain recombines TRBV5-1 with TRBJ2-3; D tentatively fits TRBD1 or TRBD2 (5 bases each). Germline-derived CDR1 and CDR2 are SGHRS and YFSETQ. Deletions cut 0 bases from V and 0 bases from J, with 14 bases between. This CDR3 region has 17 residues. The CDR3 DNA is TGCGCCAGCAGCTTGGGGGGACCGCTTTCTAGCACAGATACGCAGTATTTT. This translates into CASSLGGPLSSTDTQYF.

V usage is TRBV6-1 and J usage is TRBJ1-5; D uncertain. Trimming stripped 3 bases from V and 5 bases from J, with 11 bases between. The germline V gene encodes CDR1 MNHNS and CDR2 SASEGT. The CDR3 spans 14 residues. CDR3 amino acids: CASSDPAEYQPQHF. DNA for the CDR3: TGTGCCAGCAGTGACCCGGCAGAATATCAGCCCCAGCATTTT.

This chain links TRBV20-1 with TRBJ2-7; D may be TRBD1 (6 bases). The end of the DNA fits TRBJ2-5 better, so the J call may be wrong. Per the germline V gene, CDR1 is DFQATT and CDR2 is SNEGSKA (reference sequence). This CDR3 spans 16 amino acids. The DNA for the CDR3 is TGCAGTGCTAGAGAATTCCCGGGACAAGCTTTAGAGACCCAGTACTTC. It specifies CSAREFPGQALETQYF.

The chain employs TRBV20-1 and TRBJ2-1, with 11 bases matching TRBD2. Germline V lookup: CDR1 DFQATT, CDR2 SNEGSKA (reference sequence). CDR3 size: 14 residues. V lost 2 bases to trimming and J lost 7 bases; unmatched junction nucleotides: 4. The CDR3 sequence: CSARTTSGVNEQFF. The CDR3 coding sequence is TGCAGTGCTAGAACGACTAGCGGGGTTAATGAGCAGTTCTTC.

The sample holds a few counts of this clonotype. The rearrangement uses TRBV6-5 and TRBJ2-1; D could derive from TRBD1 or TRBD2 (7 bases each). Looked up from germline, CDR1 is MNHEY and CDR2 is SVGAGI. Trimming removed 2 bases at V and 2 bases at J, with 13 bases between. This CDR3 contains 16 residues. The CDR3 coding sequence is TGTGCCAGCAGTTACCCAGGGGGGGAAACCTACAATGAGCAGTTCTTC. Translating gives CASSYPGGETYNEQFF.

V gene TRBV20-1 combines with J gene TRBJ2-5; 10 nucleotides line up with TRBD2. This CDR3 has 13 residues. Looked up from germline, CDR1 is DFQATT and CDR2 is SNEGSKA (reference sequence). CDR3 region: CSWGTSDKIDQYF. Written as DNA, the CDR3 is TGCTCCTGGGGGACTAGCGATAAGATTGACCAGTACTTC.

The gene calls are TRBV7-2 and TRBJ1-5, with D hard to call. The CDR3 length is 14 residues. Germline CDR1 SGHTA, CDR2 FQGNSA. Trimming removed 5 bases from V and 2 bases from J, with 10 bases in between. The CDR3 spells CASSRFGGNQPQHF. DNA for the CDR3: TGTGCCAGCAGCCGCTTTGGTGGCAATCAGCCCCAGCATTTT. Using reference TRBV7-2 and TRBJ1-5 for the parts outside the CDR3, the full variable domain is GAGVSQSPSNKVTEKGKDVELRCDPISGHTALYWYRQSLGQGLEFLIYFQGNSAPDKSGLPSDRFSAERTGGSVSTLTIQRTQQEDSAVYLCASSRFGGNQPQHFGDGTRLSIL.

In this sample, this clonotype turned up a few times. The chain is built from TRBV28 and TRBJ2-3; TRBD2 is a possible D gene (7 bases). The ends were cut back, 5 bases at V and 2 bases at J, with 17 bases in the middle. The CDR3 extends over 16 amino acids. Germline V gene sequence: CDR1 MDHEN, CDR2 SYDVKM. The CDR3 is CASSPVARGLTDTQYF. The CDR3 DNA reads TGTGCCAGCAGTCCTGTGGCGCGGGGGCTCACAGATACGCAGTATTTT. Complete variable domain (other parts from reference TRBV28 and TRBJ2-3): DVKVTQSSRYLVKRTGEKVFLECVQDMDHENMFWYRQDPGLGLRLIYFSYDVKMKEKGDIPEGYSVSREKKERFSLILESASTNQTSMYLCASSPVARGLTDTQYFGPGTRLTVL.

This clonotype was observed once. Here the CDR3 reads CASSPNRDDRGYTF. CDR3 DNA: TGTGCCAGCAGCCCGAACAGGGACGACCGTGGCTACACCTTC. The gene calls are TRBV11-2 and TRBJ1-2; possible D gene TRBD1, 6 bases. In germline, CDR1 is SGHAT, CDR2 FQNNGV. Trimming removed 5 bases at V and 7 bases at J, with 17 bases between. The CDR3 sequence is 14 residues long.

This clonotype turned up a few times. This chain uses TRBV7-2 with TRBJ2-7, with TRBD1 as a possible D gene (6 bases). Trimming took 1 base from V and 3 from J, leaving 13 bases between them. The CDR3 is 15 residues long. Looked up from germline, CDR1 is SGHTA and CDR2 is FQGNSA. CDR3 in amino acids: CASSLVGTQNYEQYF. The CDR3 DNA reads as TGTGCCAGCAGCTTAGTGGGGACACAGAACTACGAGCAGTACTTC.

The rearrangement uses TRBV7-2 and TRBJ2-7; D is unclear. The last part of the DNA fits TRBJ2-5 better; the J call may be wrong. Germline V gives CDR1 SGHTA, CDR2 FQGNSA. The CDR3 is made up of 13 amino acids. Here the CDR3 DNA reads TGTGCCAACGGGCTGAAGGTTATCGAGACCCAGTACTTC. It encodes CANGLKVIETQYF.

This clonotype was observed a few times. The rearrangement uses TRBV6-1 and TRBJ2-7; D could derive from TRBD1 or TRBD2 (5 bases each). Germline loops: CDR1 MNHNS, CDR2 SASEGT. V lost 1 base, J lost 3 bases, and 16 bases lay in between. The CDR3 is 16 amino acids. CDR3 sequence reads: CASSEGFGTAGYEQYF. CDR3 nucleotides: TGTGCCAGCAGTGAAGGGTTCGGGACGGCCGGCTACGAGCAGTACTTC.